The 11 T cell receptor beta chains reported below all come from one sample, sequenced in a study of T-cell memory formation after mild COVID-19. TCRdb reprocessed the 5' RACE reads via MiXCR and lists one record per CDR3 protein. Of hundreds of thousands of distinct CDR3 sequences listed, 20% to 30% are singletons. The sequencing input was PBMCs or a T cell subset sorted from them (not recorded which). The source is an adult woman who had mild COVID-19 (a few samples of this study predate the infection). Cell type and time point are not known.

In its sample, this clonotype was seen a few times. The V and J genes are TRBV3-1 and TRBJ1-1, with TRBD1 as a possible D gene (5 bases). Germline-derived CDR1 and CDR2 are LGHDT and YNNKEL (reference sequence). This CDR3 is built from 14 residues. Trimming took 5 bases from V and 4 from J, leaving 14 bases between them. The CDR3 coding sequence is TGTGCCAGCAGCTACCGGGGCCTCGTCACTGAAGCTTTCTTT. This translates into CASSYRGLVTEAFF.

This clonotype has only a few counts. V usage is TRBV12-3 or TRBV12-4 and J usage is TRBJ2-3; D possibly corresponds to TRBD1 (6 bases). V was shortened by 6 bases and J by 5 bases, with 15 bases between the two germline ends. The CDR3 spans 14 residues. CDR3 DNA: TGTGCCAGCAGGAGGCTGGGCAGGGGAGATACGCAGTATTTT. Its protein product is CASRRLGRGDTQYF.

In its sample, this clonotype was seen a few times. The chain has TRBV15 and TRBJ2-7, with TRBD2 matching 10 bases. The CDR3 spans 15 residues. The trim removed 5 bases at V and 5 bases at J, leaving 9 bases unmatched. CDR1 and CDR2 (germline): LNHNV, YYDKDF (reference sequence). CDR3 DNA: TGTGCCACCAGCGGAGGACTAGCGGCCGCGAACGAGCAGTACTTC. Its translation is CATSGGLAAANEQYF.

The genes are TRBV20-1 and TRBJ2-7; no definite D call. Per germline, CDR1 DFQATT and CDR2 SNEGSKA (reference sequence). The ends were cut back, 7 bases at V and 3 bases at J, with 10 bases in the middle. The CDR3 is 11 amino acids. CDR3 DNA: TGCAGTGATGTCAGGAGCTACGAGCAGTACTTC. This gives the protein CSDVRSYEQYF.

This clonotype has a count of ten or more. The rearrangement joins TRBV19 to TRBJ2-1; the D gene could be TRBD1 or TRBD2 (5 bases each). There are 15 residues in the CDR3. V dropped 1 base and J dropped 9 bases, with 16 bases sitting between them. CDR1 and CDR2 from the germline V gene are LNHDA and SQIVND (reference sequence). CDR3 sequence: CASSIGEITRGEQFF. CDR3 in DNA: TGTGCCAGTAGTATAGGCGAAATTACGAGGGGTGAGCAGTTCTTC.

The DNA of the CDR3 is TGCGCCAGCAGCCATTCCCCCGCTGCGAGCGGGGGGGCTTACGAGCAGTACGTC. Translating it yields CASSHSPAASGGAYEQYV. The V and J genes are TRBV4-3 and TRBJ2-7, with 10 nucleotides matching TRBD2. The trim removed 3 bases at V and 4 bases at J, leaving 15 bases unmatched. This CDR3 region has 18 residues. The germline V gene has CDR1 LGHNA and CDR2 YSLEER.

This clonotype showed up just a few times. The rearrangement joins TRBV20-1 to TRBJ2-5; the match to TRBD2 covers 10 bases. The ends lost 0 bases at V and 5 bases at J; junction bases unmatched: 12. The CDR3 extends over 17 amino acids. Germline V gives CDR1 DFQATT, CDR2 SNEGSKA (reference sequence). CDR3 DNA sequence: TGCAGTGCTAGAGAGAGAACTTCGGGACTAGCGTTGGAGACCCAGTACTTC. Translation gives CSARERTSGLALETQYF.

This clonotype has only a few counts. V is TRBV12-3 or TRBV12-4 and J is TRBJ1-2; TRBD1 might be the D (5 bases). V dropped 2 bases and J dropped 4 bases, with 11 bases sitting between them. The CDR3 has 14 residues. The CDR3 nucleotides read TGTGCCAGCAGTTTAAGGCAGGGAGGCTATGGCTACACCTTC. The encoded protein is CASSLRQGGYGYTF.

The DNA for the CDR3 is TGCGCCAGCAGCACCACCCGCACAGGAACCTACGAGCAGTACTTC. Its translation is CASSTTRTGTYEQYF. V gene TRBV4-1 combines with J gene TRBJ2-7; TRBD1 might be the D (5 bases). This CDR3 is 15 amino acids long. Germline V gives CDR1 MGHRA, CDR2 YSYEKL. Trimming shortened V by 5 bases and J by 2 bases, and 16 bases separated the two germline ends.

The chain links TRBV4-3 to TRBJ1-4; possibly TRBD1 for D (5 bases). This CDR3 spans 14 amino acids. Germline CDR1 LGHNA, CDR2 YSLEER. With 6 bases removed from V and 3 bases from J, the gap between germline ends came to 11 bases. CDR3 bases: TGCGCCAGCAGATCAGGAGGGGCTAATGAAAAACTGTTTTTT. Translating it yields CASRSGGANEKLFF.

This clonotype was detected only a few times. The chain recombines TRBV7-8 with TRBJ2-5, with 11 bases fitting TRBD2. The CDR3 runs to 19 residues. Germline assignment: CDR1 SGHVS and CDR2 FQNEAQ. V shed 0 bases, J shed 5 bases, and the junction held 14 bases outside the gene matches. The CDR3: CASSLAGGDLAGGGETQYF. CDR3 sequence (DNA): TGTGCCAGCAGCTTAGCTGGAGGGGATCTAGCGGGAGGTGGGGAGACCCAGTACTTC.